One and the same sample provided the 14 T cell receptor beta chains below, sequenced in a study of OX40 agonist ivuxolimab in advanced cancers. Libraries were prepared by immunoSEQ multiplex PCR; TCRdb keeps only in-frame clonotypes and omits some of them. Of 71,000 or so clones listed, about nine tenths were seen once; the top ten hold less than 2.5%. Source: CD4+ or CD8+ T cells sorted from blood, taken in a trial of the OX40 agonist ivuxolimab. The origin of the receptors is an adult with an advanced solid tumor such as melanoma, head and neck, liver or kidney cancer.

V usage is TRBV2 and J usage is TRBJ1-4; D is ambiguous. Germline V lookup: CDR1 SNHLY, CDR2 FYNNEI. The CDR3 consists of 13 residues. Trimming pared 6 bases from V and 3 bases from J, leaving 8 bases between. Written as DNA, the CDR3 is TGTGCCAGCAGGTGGCAGTCTAATGAAAAACTGTTTTTT. Protein: CASRWQSNEKLFF.

The genes are TRBV7-2 and TRBJ2-5, with D uncertain. Trimming stripped 1 base from V and 5 bases from J, with 14 bases between. This CDR3 region has 15 residues. CDR1 and CDR2 from the germline V gene are SGHTA and FQGNSA. The CDR3 coding sequence is TGTGCCAGCAGCTTAGATATCAGCCCCGAGGAGACCCAGTACTTC. It translates to CASSLDISPEETQYF. The full variable domain, with the rest looked up from reference TRBV7-2 and TRBJ2-5, is GAGVSQSPSNKVTEKGKDVELRCDPISGHTALYWYRQSLGQGLEFLIYFQGNSAPDKSGLPSDRFSAERTGGSVSTLTIQRTQQEDSAVYLCASSLDISPEETQYFGPGTRLLVL.

CDR3 in DNA: TGTGCCAGCAGCTTGCGGGACTCCCCCGGCACAGATACGCAGTATTTT. Translation: CASSLRDSPGTDTQYF. The V gene is TRBV5-8, the J gene TRBJ2-3; weak D call: TRBD2 (6 bases). This CDR3 is built from 16 residues. With 1 base removed from V and 1 base from J, the gap between germline ends came to 13 bases. Germline V gene sequence: CDR1 SGHTS, CDR2 YDEGEE.

This CDR3 reads CASSPDGGLGEQYF. The CDR3 DNA follows: TGTGCCAGCAGCCCGGACGGGGGCCTGGGGGAGCAGTACTTC. This rearrangement joins TRBV11-1 to TRBJ2-7; D may be TRBD1 or TRBD2 (6 bases each). CDR1 SGHAT and CDR2 FQDESV come from the germline V gene (reference sequence). The CDR3 is made up of 14 amino acids. Trimming cost V 5 bases and J 7 bases, with 18 bases left between them.

To note about this clone: A junction end diverges from the germline sequence, so it may reflect a read error. This chain links TRBV7-2 with TRBJ2-5; tentative D call: TRBD1 (5 bases). CDR1 and CDR2 (germline): SGHTA, FQGNSA. CDR3 length: 14 amino acids. The CDR3 loop reads CASSLEPGQGTQYF. In nucleotides, the CDR3 is TGTGCCAGCAGCTTAGAACCAGGACAAGGGACCCAGTACTTC.

The genes are TRBV2 and TRBJ2-5; maybe TRBD1 (5 bases). Germline-derived CDR1 and CDR2 are SNHLY and FYNNEI. Trimming shortened V by 4 bases and J by 5 bases, and 17 bases separated the two germline ends. The CDR3 covers 15 residues. CDR3 bases: TGTGCCAGCAGTGCATTAGGGGTTGGGCGGGAGACCCAGTACTTC. Protein: CASSALGVGRETQYF.

The rearrangement links TRBV6-5 to TRBJ2-2; D ambiguous. Trimming pared 7 bases from V and 4 bases from J, leaving 10 bases between. Germline CDR1 MNHEY, CDR2 SVGAGI. The CDR3 sequence is 13 residues long. The DNA for the CDR3 is TGTGCCAGCACATCAGGCGTCACCGGGGAGCTGTTTTTT. This gives the protein CASTSGVTGELFF.

The chain couples TRBV5-1 to TRBJ2-1; no reliable D call. Trimming removed 4 bases from V and 2 bases from J, with 13 bases in between. This CDR3 is built from 15 residues. The germline V gene has CDR1 SGHRS and CDR2 YFSETQ. CDR3 in amino acids: CASSPPGLTYNEQFF. CDR3 nucleotides: TGCGCCAGCAGCCCTCCCGGGTTAACCTACAATGAGCAGTTCTTC.

The chain combines TRBV7-2 with TRBJ1-1, with D uncertain. The CDR3 is 15 amino acids. The germline CDR1 and CDR2 sequences are SGHTA and FQGNSA. V was trimmed by 5 bases and J by 0 bases, leaving 13 bases between them. CDR3 loop: CASSPRGTMNTEAFF. DNA for the CDR3: TGTGCCAGCAGCCCCCGGGGAACCATGAACACTGAAGCTTTCTTT.

V is TRBV19 and J is TRBJ2-6; maybe TRBD1 (5 bases). V lost 8 bases and J 4 bases, leaving 18 bases between the germline ends. CDR1 and CDR2 from the germline V gene are LNHDA and SQIVND (reference sequence). CDR3 length equals 16 residues. The CDR3 is CASADSGHLGANVLTF. CDR3 sequence (DNA): TGTGCCAGTGCTGATTCCGGACACCTCGGGGCCAACGTCCTGACTTTC.

The V call is TRBV19, the J call TRBJ2-3, with 9 bases lining up with TRBD2. Per germline, CDR1 LNHDA and CDR2 SQIVND (reference sequence). V shed 7 bases and J 3 bases; nucleotides not matched to a gene: 5. This CDR3 region has 14 residues. CDR3 DNA sequence: TGTGCCAGTAAAGAGACTAGCGGAACAGATACGCAGTATTTT. Protein sequence: CASKETSGTDTQYF.

This chain connects TRBV2 to TRBJ2-1; maybe TRBD1 (6 bases). This CDR3 is built from 14 residues. Germline-derived CDR1 and CDR2 are SNHLY and FYNNEI. Trimming stripped 6 bases from V and 4 bases from J, with 13 bases between. The CDR3: CASRTDRMYNEQFF. Here the CDR3 DNA reads TGTGCCAGCAGGACAGACAGGATGTACAATGAGCAGTTCTTC. Drawing the rest from reference TRBV2 and TRBJ2-1, the complete variable domain is EPEVTQTPSHQVTQMGQEVILRCVPISNHLYFYWYRQILGQKVEFLVSFYNNEISEKSEIFDDQFSVERPDGSNFTLKIRSTKLEDSAMYFCASRTDRMYNEQFFGPGTRLTVL.

This chain links TRBV5-5 with TRBJ2-1; 8 nucleotides match TRBD2. The ends lost 4 bases at V and 0 bases at J; junction bases unmatched: 6. Germline V gene data show CDR1 as SGHKS and CDR2 as YYEKEE (reference sequence). This CDR3 is built from 16 residues. CDR3 DNA: TGTGCCAGCAGCACCTTAGCGGGGAGCTCCTACAATGAGCAGTTCTTC. Its translation: CASSTLAGSSYNEQFF.

The chain links TRBV5-1 to TRBJ2-5; 11 nucleotides align to TRBD2. The CDR3 is 15 residues long. V was pared by 5 bases and J by 5 bases, with 8 bases of the junction left unmatched. CDR1 and CDR2 (germline): SGHRS, YFSETQ. CDR3 loop: CASRGGLAGSETQYF. The CDR3 nucleotides are TGCGCCAGCAGGGGTGGACTAGCGGGTTCGGAGACCCAGTACTTC.